The 13 T cell receptor beta chains below all came from one sample that was sequenced in a study of STAT3 mutations in large granular lymphocyte leukemia (dated by TCRdb to between 2018 and 2021). Library generation was performed with the immunoSEQ multiplex PCR assay. This is the immuneACCESS table as TCRdb keeps it, with only in-frame sequences that have V and J called. A part of the clones is gone; compared with another copy, unresolved V genes explain less than half, and the rest is unexplained. This sample holds under 15,000 clones; under 95% were observed only once. Approximately 31% of the sample lies in the top ten. What the authors observed across the whole study: At least one immunodominant TCRbeta clonotype was identified in every T-LGLL patient, and multiple immunodominant subclonotypes were identified in about half of the T-LGLL patients.

No antigen is known for these receptors. The sequencing input was peripheral blood mononuclear cells. Receptors were obtained from a man in his forties or fifties with T-cell large granular lymphocyte leukemia. Some clones in this sample may be carry-over from other donors' samples. The age is the age at diagnosis.

The sample holds a few counts of this clone. The chain combines TRBV6-1 with TRBJ1-1; D may be TRBD1 (6 bases). Trimming shortened V by 11 bases and J by 3 bases, and 19 bases separated the two germline ends. The CDR3 has 14 residues. Per the germline V gene, CDR1 is MNHNS and CDR2 is SASEGT. The CDR3 here is CAPRGGIGYTEAFF. The CDR3 nucleotides read TGTGCCCCAAGGGGGGGTATAGGGTACACTGAAGCTTTCTTT.

This rearrangement joins TRBV19 to TRBJ1-1; D gene ambiguous. This CDR3 comprises 15 residues. The ends were cut back, 3 bases at V and 6 bases at J, with 17 bases in the middle. Germline CDR1 is LNHDA and CDR2 is SQIVND (reference sequence). The chain's CDR3 is CASSIVNLPHPEAFF. The CDR3 DNA reads TGTGCCAGTAGTATCGTCAACTTGCCTCACCCTGAAGCTTTCTTT.

The chain carries TRBV5-6 and TRBJ2-7; D possibly matches TRBD1 or TRBD2 (6 bases each). Looked up from germline, CDR1 is SGHDT and CDR2 is YYEEEE. V was cut by 3 bases and J by 3 bases, with 16 bases left in between. The CDR3 covers 15 residues. The chain's CDR3 is CASSWWGAGYYEQYF. The DNA for the CDR3 is TGTGCCAGCAGCTGGTGGGGGGCAGGTTACTACGAGCAGTACTTC.

A single count supports this clone. The chain recombines TRBV5-1 with TRBJ2-5; D possibly uses TRBD1 or TRBD2 (5 bases each). The CDR3 contains 14 residues. Trimming took 3 bases from V and 2 from J, leaving 11 bases between them. CDR1 SGHRS and CDR2 YFSETQ come from the germline V gene. Here the CDR3 DNA reads TGCGCCAGCAGCTGGGGGACGGTGCAAGAGACCCAGTACTTC. Its translation: CASSWGTVQETQYF.

The CDR3 coding sequence is TGCGCCAGCAGCTGTAGCGGGGGGGCCACAGATACGCAGTATTTT. It codes for CASSCSGGATDTQYF. The chain couples TRBV5-1 to TRBJ2-3, with 11 bases lining up with TRBD2. With 3 bases clipped from V and 2 bases from J, the junction kept 2 bases outside the gene matches. The CDR3 covers 15 residues. Germline CDR1 reads SGHRS; CDR2 reads YFSETQ.

The V call is TRBV18, the J call TRBJ2-3; a weak D match, TRBD2 (5 bases). The CDR3 is made up of 15 amino acids. V was shortened by 1 base and J by 6 bases, with 14 bases between the two germline ends. Germline assignment: CDR1 KGHSH and CDR2 LQKENI. The CDR3 DNA follows: TGTGCCAGCTCACCACAGTCTAACAGAGGGGATACGCAGTATTTT. Its protein product is CASSPQSNRGDTQYF.

This clone was seen only a few times. This chain uses TRBV5-1 with TRBJ1-2; a possible D gene is TRBD1 (6 bases). Germline loops: CDR1 SGHRS, CDR2 YFSETQ. This CDR3 region has 15 residues. Between the trimmed V and J ends, which lost 3 bases and 2 bases, there was a span of 14 bases. CDR3 DNA: TGCGCCAGCAGCTCGGGGGGGACATCAAACTATGGCTACACCTTC. Its protein product is CASSSGGTSNYGYTF.

The rearrangement links TRBV5-4 to TRBJ2-1; the D is unclear. The germline V gene has CDR1 SGHNT and CDR2 YYREEE (reference sequence). The length of the CDR3 is 16 residues. Trimming stripped 0 bases from V and 0 bases from J, with 10 bases between. This chain's CDR3 is CASSLVAGSSYNEQFF. CDR3 in DNA: TGTGCCAGCAGCTTGGTTGCCGGTAGCTCCTACAATGAGCAGTTCTTC.

This clone was seen just once. J is TRBJ1-2 and V is TRBV7-2, with 12 nucleotides matching TRBD1. The germline gives CDR1 SGHTA, CDR2 FQGNSA. V lost 2 bases, J lost 4 bases, and 5 bases stayed unmatched. CDR3 length equals 16 residues. In DNA, the CDR3 is TGTGCCAGCAGCTTAACGGGGACAGGGGGCGCCTATGGCTACACCTTC. Its protein is CASSLTGTGGAYGYTF.

The chain is built from TRBV6-5 and TRBJ2-3; D may be TRBD1 or TRBD2 (5 bases each). V was cut by 8 bases and J by 5 bases, with 20 bases left in between. The CDR3 has 15 amino acids. In germline, CDR1 is MNHEY, CDR2 SVGAGI. Here the CDR3 reads CASGFRGPEVDTQYF. CDR3 bases: TGTGCCAGCGGCTTCCGGGGCCCCGAAGTAGATACGCAGTATTTT.

This sequence joins TRBV29-1 and TRBJ2-2; 7 bases line up with TRBD2. Germline-derived CDR1 and CDR2 are SQVTM and ANQGSEA. The CDR3 runs to 14 residues. With V trimmed by 7 bases and J by 4 bases, 9 bases remained unmatched. CDR3 protein: CSAGQPGGTGELFF. The CDR3, as DNA: TGCAGCGCTGGTCAACCGGGGGGCACCGGGGAGCTGTTTTTT.

The chain combines TRBV7-8 with TRBJ1-6; 8 nucleotides align to TRBD1. The germline V gene has CDR1 SGHVS and CDR2 FQNEAQ. There are 16 residues in the CDR3. V shed 1 base and J 11 bases; nucleotides not matched to a gene: 10. In DNA, the CDR3 is TGTGCCAGCAGCTTAGGACGAGGACAGGGAGGCACACCCCTCCACTTT. This codes for CASSLGRGQGGTPLHF.

The sample holds one count of this clone. V and J are TRBV5-1 and TRBJ2-3; D might be TRBD1 (6 bases). From germline, CDR1 is SGHRS and CDR2 YFSETQ. Trimming left V 7 bases short and J 4 bases short, with 10 bases between. This CDR3 has 12 residues. The chain's CDR3 is CASRQDSDTQYF. CDR3 DNA sequence: TGCGCCAGCCGACAGGACTCAGATACGCAGTATTTT.